The source of this TCR beta chain is a study of blood T cell repertoires in COVID-19. Study information: Samples of COVID-19 (acute and convalescent) were obtained from the United States, Italy and Spain. T cells, B-cell-depleted T cells, or PBMCs provided the cDNA or gDNA that served as material.

In the original workflow: Estimated nucleated cell counts came from reference gene primer amplification. Profiled with immunoSEQ multiplex PCR; TCRdb holds only in-frame clones, not every one. The V and J calls and the clone size are those of that table, but D and trimming were determined from the DNA. Of fewer than 25,000 clones listed, approximately 90% are singletons. The CDR3 consists of 16 residues. Germline lookup yields CDR1 MNHEY and CDR2 SMNVEV (reference sequence). V shed 5 bases and J shed 3 bases, with 17 bases lying between them. This clone was found once. The sequenced sample consisted of peripheral blood. The V call is TRBV27, the J call TRBJ1-5; a possible D gene is TRBD1 (5 bases). The sequence was collected from a man between 65 and 79 years old with acute or convalescent COVID-19. The DNA for the CDR3 is TGTGCCAGCAGTCCGCGGGGGGGGATTGTCAATCAGCCCCAGCATTTT. Translated: CASSPRGGIVNQPQHF.